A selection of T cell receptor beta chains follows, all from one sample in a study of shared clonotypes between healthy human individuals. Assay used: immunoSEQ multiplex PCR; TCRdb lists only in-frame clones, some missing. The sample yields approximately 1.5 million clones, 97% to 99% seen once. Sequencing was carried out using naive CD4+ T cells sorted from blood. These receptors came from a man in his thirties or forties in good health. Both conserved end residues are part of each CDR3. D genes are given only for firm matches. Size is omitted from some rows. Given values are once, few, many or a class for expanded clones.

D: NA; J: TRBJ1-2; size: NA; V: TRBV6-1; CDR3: CASSKQGNYGYTF; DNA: TGTGCCAGCAGTAAACAGGGTAACTATGGCTACACCTTC
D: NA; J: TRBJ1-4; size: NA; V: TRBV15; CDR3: CATSRTSFGEKLFF; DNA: TGTGCCACCAGCAGAACAAGCTTTGGTGAAAAACTGTTTTTT
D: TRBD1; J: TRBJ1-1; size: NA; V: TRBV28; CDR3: CASSQGQGLNTEAFF; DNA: TGTGCCAGCAGCCAGGGACAGGGCCTCAACACTGAAGCTTTCTTT
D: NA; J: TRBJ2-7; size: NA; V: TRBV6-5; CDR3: CASSSGTIEQYF; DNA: TGTGCCAGCAGTTCAGGGACGATTGAGCAGTACTTC
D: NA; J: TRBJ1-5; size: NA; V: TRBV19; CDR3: CASSIGGAQHF; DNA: TGTGCCAGTAGTATAGGCGGGGCCCAGCATTTT
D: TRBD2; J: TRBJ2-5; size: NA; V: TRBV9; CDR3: CASSVDGGGETQYF; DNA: TGTGCCAGCAGCGTAGATGGGGGAGGGGAGACCCAGTACTTC
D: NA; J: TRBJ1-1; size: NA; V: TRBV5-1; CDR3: CASSLEMNTEAFF; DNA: TGCGCCAGCAGCCTGGAAATGAACACTGAAGCTTTCTTT
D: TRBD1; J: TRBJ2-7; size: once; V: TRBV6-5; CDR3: CASSYRDSSYEQYF; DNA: TGTGCCAGCAGTTACCGGGACAGTAGCTACGAGCAGTACTTC
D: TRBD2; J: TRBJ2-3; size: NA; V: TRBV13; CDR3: CASSPLAGVTDTQYF; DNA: TGTGCCAGCAGCCCACTAGCGGGAGTGACAGATACGCAGTATTTT
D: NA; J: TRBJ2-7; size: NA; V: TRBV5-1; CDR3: CASSPRHGSDEQYF; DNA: TGCGCCAGCAGCCCGCGACACGGTAGCGACGAGCAGTACTTC
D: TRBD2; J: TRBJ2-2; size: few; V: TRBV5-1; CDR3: CASSQGSGRLYHGELFF; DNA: TGCGCCAGCAGCCAAGGTAGCGGGAGATTATACCACGGGGAGCTGTTTTTT
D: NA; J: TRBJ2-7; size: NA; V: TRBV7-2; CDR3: CASSLEQGSLYEQYF; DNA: TGTGCCAGCAGCTTAGAACAGGGTTCTCTTTACGAGCAGTACTTC
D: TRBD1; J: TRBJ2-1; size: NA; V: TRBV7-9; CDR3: CASSRTGVSSYNEQFF; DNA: TGTGCCAGCAGCCGGACAGGAGTTAGCTCCTACAATGAGCAGTTCTTC
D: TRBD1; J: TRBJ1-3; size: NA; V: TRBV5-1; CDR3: CASSFGQVGSGNTIYF; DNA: TGCGCCAGCAGTTTCGGACAGGTCGGCTCTGGAAACACCATATATTTT